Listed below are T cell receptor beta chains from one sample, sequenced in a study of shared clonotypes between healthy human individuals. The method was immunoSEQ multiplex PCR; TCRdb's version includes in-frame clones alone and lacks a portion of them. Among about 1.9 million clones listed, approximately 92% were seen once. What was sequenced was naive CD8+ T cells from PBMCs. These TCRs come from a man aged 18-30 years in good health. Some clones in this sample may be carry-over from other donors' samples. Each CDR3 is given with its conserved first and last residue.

CDR3: CASSLSGLGNEQFF
J: TRBJ2-1
V: TRBV7-9

CDR3: CASSQVLAGTNTGELFF
J: TRBJ2-2
V: TRBV4-3

CDR3: CASSSRVGPYNEQFF
J: TRBJ2-1
V: TRBV6-1

CDR3: CASSLFGQTQNTEAFF
J: TRBJ1-1
V: TRBV28

CDR3: CASSIFPGAYTGELFF
J: TRBJ2-2
V: TRBV19

CDR3: CASSLGGGNYNEQFF
J: TRBJ2-1
V: TRBV7-2

CDR3: CASGVYRNYEQYF
J: TRBJ2-7
V: TRBV27

CDR3: CASSLTSYEQYF
J: TRBJ2-7
V: TRBV7-9

CDR3: CASSLILHRDEQFF
J: TRBJ2-1
V: TRBV5-4

CDR3: CASSPGASGRYEQYF
J: TRBJ2-7
V: TRBV7-9

CDR3: CASSQDGQGTGNEQFF
J: TRBJ2-1
V: TRBV4-2

CDR3: CASSLFSGSWYEQFF
J: TRBJ2-1
V: TRBV28

CDR3: CASSIIGTGVSSGANVLTF
J: TRBJ2-6
V: TRBV19

CDR3: CASSTDRAGADTQYF
J: TRBJ2-3
V: TRBV27

CDR3: CASSSSGDEKLFF
J: TRBJ1-4
V: TRBV27

CDR3: CATAEDRNTEAFF
J: TRBJ1-1
V: TRBV10-1

CDR3: CASSLGDAYNEQFF
J: TRBJ2-1
V: TRBV11-2

CDR3: CASSSVFHEQFF
J: TRBJ2-1
V: TRBV7-9

CDR3: CASSSPGGEQFF
J: TRBJ2-1
V: TRBV7-8

CDR3: CASSFAGGLREQYF
J: TRBJ2-7
V: TRBV27

CDR3: CASSQSLALPAYEQYF
J: TRBJ2-7
V: TRBV7-2

CDR3: CAWSVGVGTDTQYF
J: TRBJ2-3
V: TRBV30

CDR3: CASSVGQGNTEAFF
J: TRBJ1-1
V: TRBV9